Described below is a single TCR beta chain sequence and its context. This clonotype was recorded a few times. Its specific antigen is unknown. Base qualities were left out, and no much larger clone turns up one base away. The library came from PCR. Sequencing was performed on an Illumina HiSeq 2500. Unique molecular identifiers were incorporated into TCR beta cDNA libraries to reduce PCR and sequencing biases. Every 1 to 10 million input T cells yielded 500,000 or so cDNA molecules, meaning each molecule approximated one T cell. The patient libraries were prepared and sequenced with the same protocol used for the earlier healthy control dataset. Samples belonging to the same batch were prepared together, multiplexed and sequenced on a shared HiSeq lane. In the original analysis: MIGEC handled the raw barcoded reads, throwing out single-read molecular identifier groups before consensus assembly and CDR3 extraction. Clonotype tables were post-analysed with VDJtools, and diversity was normalized by down-sampling all datasets to the smallest sample size. Repertoire overlap clustering matched CDR3 amino acid but not nucleotide sequences to correct batch-related cross-sample contamination. The public sequencing data were trimmed at Q25 with fastp and processed into clonotypes with MiXCR by TCRdb, which kept only in-frame beta chains. Every distinct CDR3 protein forms one entry, paired with its most common genes and DNA. The V and J calls, along with clone size, are taken from TCRdb and not from the paper's own processing. This sample holds 350,000 to 500,000 distinct CDR3 sequences; approximately 37% were observed only once. 6.5% to 8% of the sample belongs to the ten largest clones.

Germline trimming: 5 bases from V, 5 bases from J; junction bases outside gene matches: 8. Reading the germline V gene (reference sequence) gives CDR1 MNHEY and CDR2 SMNVEV. Taken from cysteine to phenylalanine, the CDR3 has 17 residues. The retained sequence is limited to the CDR3, 51 bases, with the frame set at the first base. This record comes from a study of post-analysis software for immune sequencing data (dated by TCRdb to the mid-2010s). Some background on the complete study: Disease courses on record covered relapsing-remitting, secondary progressive and progressive-relapsing multiple sclerosis, though some patients had no subtype annotation. The patient repertoires were set against 11 previously published healthy control repertoires from donors whose ages ranged from about 6 to 25 years. A subset of samples was prepared in parallel using single-end sample barcoding, then pooled and co-amplified after Illumina adapter ligation. Points the paper makes about the study in general: Significantly higher frequencies in patients than in controls were found for roughly 5 TRBV segments, including TRBV5-6, TRBV5-1 and TRBV20-1. The multiple sclerosis patient group was slightly younger than the control group. Direct clustering with F measure showed strong co-clustering of samples prepared in the same batch, prompting a batch-effect correction. Significantly lower normalized Chao1 diversity was found in multiple sclerosis patients than in controls, suggesting substantial peripheral T-cell clonal expansion.

To demonstrate the VDJtools post-analysis software, TCR beta repertoires were profiled from the peripheral blood of about 14 young patients with multiple sclerosis. The multiple sclerosis patients were children and adolescents between roughly 6 and 16 years of age. In this chain, TRBV27 is recombined with TRBJ2-3, with TRBD2 identical over 15 junction bases. The source of this sequence is a girl aged 2 to 9 with multiple sclerosis. The sample was blood. The CDR3 sequence is CASSPGTSGRWGDTQYF. The nucleotide sequence reads TGTGCCAGCAGTCCAGGGACTAGCGGGAGGTGGGGAGATACGCAGTATTTT.